This T cell receptor beta chain is from a study of naive and memory T cell subsets. Four PCR rounds used nested alpha and beta constant region primers plus the SP2 primer. TCRdb processed the 5' RACE reads anew with MiXCR; each CDR3 protein has one entry. In the table there are 50,000 to 60,000 distinct CDR3 sequences, 7.6% of which are singletons. The CDR3 is 14 residues long. Germline trimming cut 10 bases from V and 1 base from J; bases unmatched to any gene: 9. The germline V gene encodes CDR1 ENHRY and CDR2 SYGVKD. This clonotype was recorded a few times. A UMI-containing oligonucleotide was joined by 3' ligation to the TCR cDNA template. Unsorted total RNA, roughly 1 to 1000 ng, was DNase treated before reverse transcription.

The TCR originated in a female donor in good health. V is TRBV10-3 and J is TRBJ1-1, with 7 bases lining up with TRBD1. This chain's CDR3 is CASKNRGENTEAFF. Written as DNA, the CDR3 is TGTGCCAGCAAAAACAGGGGCGAGAACACTGAAGCTTTCTTT.